The present T cell receptor (beta chain) was sequenced within a study of technical replicates of blood from several donors. Profiled with immunoSEQ multiplex PCR; TCRdb holds only in-frame clones, not every one. In the table there are about 80,000 clones, about 98% of which are singletons. The length of the CDR3 is 14 residues. V was cut by 6 bases and J by 4 bases, with 15 bases left in between. The germline V gene encodes CDR1 SGDLS and CDR2 YYNGEE. The specimen sequenced was T cells isolated from PBMCs. The sequence was collected from a human donor in good health. The chain combines TRBV9 with TRBJ2-3; a possible D gene is TRBD1 (6 bases). CDR3: CASKGGSGADTQYF. The CDR3 DNA follows: TGTGCCAGCAAAGGGGGATCAGGAGCAGATACGCAGTATTTT.